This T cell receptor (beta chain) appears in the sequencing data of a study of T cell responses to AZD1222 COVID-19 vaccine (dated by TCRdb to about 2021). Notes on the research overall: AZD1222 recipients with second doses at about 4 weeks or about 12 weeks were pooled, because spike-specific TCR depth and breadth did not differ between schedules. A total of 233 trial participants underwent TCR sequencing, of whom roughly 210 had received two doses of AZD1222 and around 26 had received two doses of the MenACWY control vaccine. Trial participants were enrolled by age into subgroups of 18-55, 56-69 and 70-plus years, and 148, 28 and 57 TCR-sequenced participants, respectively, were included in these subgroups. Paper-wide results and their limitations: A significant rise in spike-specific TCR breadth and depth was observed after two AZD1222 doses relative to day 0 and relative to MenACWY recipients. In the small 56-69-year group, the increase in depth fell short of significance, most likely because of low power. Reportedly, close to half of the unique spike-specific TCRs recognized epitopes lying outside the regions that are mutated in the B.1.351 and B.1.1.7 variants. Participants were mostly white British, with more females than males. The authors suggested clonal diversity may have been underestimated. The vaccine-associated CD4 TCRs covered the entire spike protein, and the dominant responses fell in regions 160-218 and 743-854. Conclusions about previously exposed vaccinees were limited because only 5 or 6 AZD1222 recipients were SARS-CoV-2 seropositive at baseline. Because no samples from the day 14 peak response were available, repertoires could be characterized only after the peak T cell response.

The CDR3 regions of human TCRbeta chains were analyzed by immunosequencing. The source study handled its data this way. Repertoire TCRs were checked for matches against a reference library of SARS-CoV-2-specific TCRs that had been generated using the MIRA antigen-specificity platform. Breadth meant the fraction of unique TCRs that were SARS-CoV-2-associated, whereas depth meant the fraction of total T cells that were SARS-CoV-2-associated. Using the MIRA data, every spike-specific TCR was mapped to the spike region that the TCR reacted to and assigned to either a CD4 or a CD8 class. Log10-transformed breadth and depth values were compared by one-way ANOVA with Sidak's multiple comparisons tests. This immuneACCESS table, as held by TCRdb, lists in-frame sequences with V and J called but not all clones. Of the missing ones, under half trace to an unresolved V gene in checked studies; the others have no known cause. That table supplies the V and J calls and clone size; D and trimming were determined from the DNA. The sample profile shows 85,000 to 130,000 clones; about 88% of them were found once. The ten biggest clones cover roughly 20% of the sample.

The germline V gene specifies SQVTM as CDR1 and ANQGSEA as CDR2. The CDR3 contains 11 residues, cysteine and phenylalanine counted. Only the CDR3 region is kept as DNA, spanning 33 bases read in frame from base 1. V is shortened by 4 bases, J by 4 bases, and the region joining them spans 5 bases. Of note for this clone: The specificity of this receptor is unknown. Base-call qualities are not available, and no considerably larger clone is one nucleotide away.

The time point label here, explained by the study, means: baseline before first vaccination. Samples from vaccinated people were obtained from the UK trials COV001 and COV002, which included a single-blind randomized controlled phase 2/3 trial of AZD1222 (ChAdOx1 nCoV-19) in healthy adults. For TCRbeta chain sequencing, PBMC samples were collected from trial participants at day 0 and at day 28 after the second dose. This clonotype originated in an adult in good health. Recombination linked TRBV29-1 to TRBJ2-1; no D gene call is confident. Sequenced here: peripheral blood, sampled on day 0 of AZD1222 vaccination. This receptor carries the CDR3 CSVASYNEQFF. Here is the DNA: TGCAGCGTTGCCTCTTACAATGAGCAGTTCTTC.